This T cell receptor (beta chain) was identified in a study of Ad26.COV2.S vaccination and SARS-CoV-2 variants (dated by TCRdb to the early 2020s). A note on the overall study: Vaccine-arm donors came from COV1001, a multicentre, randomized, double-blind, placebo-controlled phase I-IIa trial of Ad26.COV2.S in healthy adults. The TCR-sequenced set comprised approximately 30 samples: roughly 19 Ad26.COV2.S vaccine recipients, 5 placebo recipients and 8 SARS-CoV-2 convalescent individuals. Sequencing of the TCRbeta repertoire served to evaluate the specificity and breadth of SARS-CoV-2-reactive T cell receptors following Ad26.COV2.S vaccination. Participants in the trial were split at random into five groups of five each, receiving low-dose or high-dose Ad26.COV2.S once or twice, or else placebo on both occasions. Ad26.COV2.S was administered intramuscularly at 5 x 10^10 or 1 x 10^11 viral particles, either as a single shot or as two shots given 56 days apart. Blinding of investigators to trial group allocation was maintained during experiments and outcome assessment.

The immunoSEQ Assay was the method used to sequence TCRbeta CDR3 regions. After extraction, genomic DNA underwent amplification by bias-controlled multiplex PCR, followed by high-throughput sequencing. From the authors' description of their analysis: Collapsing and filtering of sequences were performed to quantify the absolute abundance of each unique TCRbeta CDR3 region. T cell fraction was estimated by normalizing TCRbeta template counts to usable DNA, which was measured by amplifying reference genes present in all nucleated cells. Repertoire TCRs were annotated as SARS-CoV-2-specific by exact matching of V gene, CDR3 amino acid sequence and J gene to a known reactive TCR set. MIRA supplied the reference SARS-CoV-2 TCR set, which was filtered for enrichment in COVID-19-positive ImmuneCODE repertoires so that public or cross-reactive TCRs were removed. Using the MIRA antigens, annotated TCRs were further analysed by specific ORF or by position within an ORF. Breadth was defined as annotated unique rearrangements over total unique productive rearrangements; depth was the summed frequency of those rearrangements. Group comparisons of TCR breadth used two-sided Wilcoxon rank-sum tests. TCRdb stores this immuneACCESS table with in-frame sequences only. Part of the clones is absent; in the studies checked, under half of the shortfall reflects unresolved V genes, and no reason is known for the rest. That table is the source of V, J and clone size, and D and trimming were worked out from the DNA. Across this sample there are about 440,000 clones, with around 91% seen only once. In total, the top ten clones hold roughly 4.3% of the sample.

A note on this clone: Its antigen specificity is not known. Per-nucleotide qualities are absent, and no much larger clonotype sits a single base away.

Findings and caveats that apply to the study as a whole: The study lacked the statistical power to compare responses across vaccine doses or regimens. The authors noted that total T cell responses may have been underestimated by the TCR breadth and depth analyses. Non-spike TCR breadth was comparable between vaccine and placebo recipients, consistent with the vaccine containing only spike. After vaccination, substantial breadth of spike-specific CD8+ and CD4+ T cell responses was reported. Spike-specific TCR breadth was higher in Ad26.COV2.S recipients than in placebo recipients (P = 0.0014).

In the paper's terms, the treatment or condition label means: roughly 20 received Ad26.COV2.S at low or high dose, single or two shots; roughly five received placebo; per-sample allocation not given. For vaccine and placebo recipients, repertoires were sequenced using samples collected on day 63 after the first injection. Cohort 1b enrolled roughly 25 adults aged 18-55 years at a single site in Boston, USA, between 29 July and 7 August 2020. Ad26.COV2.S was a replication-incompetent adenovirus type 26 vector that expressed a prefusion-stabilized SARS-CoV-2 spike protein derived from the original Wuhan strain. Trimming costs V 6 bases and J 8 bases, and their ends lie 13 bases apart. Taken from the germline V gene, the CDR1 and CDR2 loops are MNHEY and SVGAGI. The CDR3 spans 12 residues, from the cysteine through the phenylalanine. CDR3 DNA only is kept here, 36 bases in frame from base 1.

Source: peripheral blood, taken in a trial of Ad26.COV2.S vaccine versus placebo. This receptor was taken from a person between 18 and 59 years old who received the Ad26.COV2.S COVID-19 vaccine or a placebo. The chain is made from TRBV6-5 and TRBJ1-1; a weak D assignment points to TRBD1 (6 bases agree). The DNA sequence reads TGTGCCAGCAGCCATAGGGGACACGAAGCTTTCTTT. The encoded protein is CASSHRGHEAFF.